These 15 T cell receptor beta chains came from one sample sequenced in a study of early stage breast cancer tumors. Method: immunoSEQ multiplex PCR; TCRdb's copy keeps in-frame clones and lacks some. This table holds roughly 49,000 clones, around 80% found once. Sequencing was done on a sample of blood. These receptors all come from a person aged 35-49 years with breast cancer.

The V gene is TRBV11-3, the J gene TRBJ2-1, with D unclear. The CDR3 covers 11 residues. Germline V gene sequence: CDR1 SGHNT, CDR2 YENEEA. V dropped 0 bases and J dropped 9 bases, with 3 bases sitting between them. CDR3 amino acids: CASSLEGEQFF. The DNA for the CDR3 is TGTGCCAGCAGCTTAGAAGGTGAGCAGTTCTTC.

The genes are TRBV9 and TRBJ2-3; D gene uncertain. V dropped 2 bases and J dropped 2 bases, with 6 bases sitting between them. The CDR3 sequence is 13 residues long. Germline loops: CDR1 SGDLS, CDR2 YYNGEE. CDR3 coding DNA: TGTGCCAGCAGCGTGAGAGTCACAGATACGCAGTATTTT. This sequence encodes CASSVRVTDTQYF.

The genes are TRBV27 and TRBJ2-7; 10 nucleotides agree with TRBD2. The CDR3 runs 15 residues. In germline, CDR1 is MNHEY, CDR2 SMNVEV (reference sequence). With 4 bases clipped from V and 5 bases from J, the junction kept 8 bases outside the gene matches. The CDR3 DNA reads TGTGCCAGCAGTTCCAACCTAGCGGGAGTCCACGAGCAGTACTTC. This encodes CASSSNLAGVHEQYF.

There are a few counts of this clone. The rearrangement joins TRBV30 to TRBJ1-5; the D is unclear. Trimming took off 3 bases at V and 2 bases at J, with 14 bases between the two ends. The CDR3 sequence is 15 residues long. Germline V lookup: CDR1 GTSNPN, CDR2 SVGIG (reference sequence). CDR3: CAWSLTRNRNQPQHF. The DNA for the CDR3 is TGTGCCTGGAGCTTAACCAGAAACCGCAATCAGCCCCAGCATTTT.

The genes are TRBV14 and TRBJ2-7; 11 positions agree with TRBD2. Germline V gives CDR1 SGHDN, CDR2 FVKESK. CDR3 length: 14 amino acids. V shed 6 bases and J 3 bases; nucleotides not matched to a gene: 4. This CDR3 reads CASSRLAGFYEQYF. CDR3 sequence (DNA): TGTGCCAGCAGTCGACTAGCGGGGTTCTACGAGCAGTACTTC.

This clone was counted between two and nine times. The chain links TRBV2 to TRBJ1-3; TRBD1 agrees at 8 bases. V was pared by 2 bases and J by 4 bases, with 4 bases of the junction left unmatched. The germline V gene has CDR1 SNHLY and CDR2 FYNNEI. The CDR3 covers 15 residues. The CDR3 loop is CASSEQGAPGNTIYF. CDR3 sequence (DNA): TGTGCCAGCAGTGAACAGGGGGCTCCCGGAAACACCATATATTTT. Using reference TRBV2 and TRBJ1-3 for the parts outside the CDR3, the full variable domain is EPEVTQTPSHQVTQMGQEVILRCVPISNHLYFYWYRQILGQKVEFLVSFYNNEISEKSEIFDDQFSVERPDGSNFTLKIRSTKLEDSAMYFCASSEQGAPGNTIYFGEGSWLTVV.

The chain uses TRBV7-8 and TRBJ1-1; unclear D gene. Germline values: CDR1 SGHVS, CDR2 FQNEAQ. Trimming left V 5 bases short and J 4 bases short, with 11 bases between. The length of the CDR3 is 13 residues. Here the CDR3 reads CASSAQQGTEAFF. CDR3 bases: TGTGCCAGCAGCGCCCAACAAGGCACTGAAGCTTTCTTT.

V is TRBV10-3 and J is TRBJ1-4, with TRBD1 as a possible D gene (5 bases). In germline, CDR1 is ENHRY, CDR2 SYGVKD. The length of the CDR3 is 15 residues. V shed 2 bases and J shed 5 bases, with 12 bases lying between them. CDR3 DNA sequence: TGTGCCATCAGTGAGAGGGGCGATAAGAATGAAAAACTGTTTTTT. Encoded protein: CAISERGDKNEKLFF.

In its sample, this clone was seen a few times. CDR3 region: CASSVRQGTNEKLFF. CDR3 in DNA: TGTGCCAGCAGCGTTCGACAGGGAACTAATGAAAAACTGTTTTTT. The V and J genes are TRBV9 and TRBJ1-4, with 7 bases lining up with TRBD1. The trim removed 2 bases at V and 1 base at J, leaving 2 bases unmatched. Germline CDR1 SGDLS, CDR2 YYNGEE. The CDR3 contains 15 residues.

The chain combines TRBV5-6 with TRBJ2-7; D is possibly TRBD2 (5 bases). CDR1 and CDR2 from the germline V gene are SGHDT and YYEEEE. The CDR3 runs 13 residues. V gave up 2 bases and J gave up 4 bases, with 10 bases separating them. The DNA for the CDR3 is TGTGCCAGCAGCTTCCCGGACTTATACGAGCAGTACTTC. Residues: CASSFPDLYEQYF. The full variable domain, in which reference TRBV5-6 and TRBJ2-7 provide the parts outside the CDR3, is DAGVTQSPTHLIKTRGQQVTLRCSPKSGHDTVSWYQQALGQGPQFIFQYYEEEERQRGNFPDRFSGHQFPNYSSELNVNALLLGDSALYLCASSFPDLYEQYFGPGTRLTVT.

In DNA form, the CDR3 reads TGCGCCAGCAGTGAGTCATCTCCTATAAGGCGGTTCTTC. Translated: CASSESSPIRRFF. This sequence joins TRBV10-2 and TRBJ2-1; D is ambiguous. Germline lookup yields CDR1 WSHSY and CDR2 SAAADI. This CDR3 contains 13 residues. V was cut by 0 bases and J by 15 bases, with 15 bases left in between.

The chain joins TRBV9 to TRBJ2-5; 7 bases are a match to TRBD2. J was trimmed by 1 base and V by 3 bases; bases with no gene match: 0. The CDR3 has 13 amino acids. Germline V gene sequence: CDR1 SGDLS, CDR2 YYNGEE. Here the CDR3 reads CASSGGGQETQYF. DNA of the CDR3: TGTGCCAGCAGCGGGGGGGGCCAAGAGACCCAGTACTTC. The variable domain in full, completed from reference TRBV9 and TRBJ2-5, reads DSGVTQTPKHLITATGQRVTLRCSPRSGDLSVYWYQQSLDQGLQFLIQYYNGEERAKGNILERFSAQQFPDLHSELNLSSLELGDSALYFCASSGGGQETQYFGPGTRLLVL.

V usage is TRBV15 and J usage is TRBJ1-1; D not resolved. The CDR3 is 16 amino acids. Trimming shortened V by 0 bases and J by 4 bases, and 15 bases separated the two germline ends. Germline CDR1 LNHNV, CDR2 YYDKDF (reference sequence). The CDR3 loop reads CATSRDYNSMVTEAFF. The CDR3 coding sequence is TGTGCCACCAGCAGAGATTACAACTCGATGGTCACTGAAGCTTTCTTT. The entire variable domain, with the rest obtained from reference TRBV15 and TRBJ1-1, is as follows: DAMVIQNPRYQVTQFGKPVTLSCSQTLNHNVMYWYQQKSSQAPKLLFHYYDKDFNNEADTPDNFQSRRPNTSFCFLDIRSPGLGDTAMYLCATSRDYNSMVTEAFFGQGTRLTVV.

The chain employs TRBV5-1 and TRBJ2-7; no clear D gene. The V end lost 3 bases, the J end lost 4 bases, and 23 bases lay between the germline ends. The CDR3 spans 17 residues. CDR1 is SGHRS and CDR2 is YFSETQ in the germline V gene. The CDR3 region has the DNA TGCGCCAGCAGCTCCAAAGACTCCCCGGAAGGGCTTTACGAGCAGTACTTC. Translation gives CASSSKDSPEGLYEQYF.

The chain links TRBV18 to TRBJ2-2; D is undetermined. Per germline, CDR1 KGHSH and CDR2 LQKENI. Trimming took off 1 base at V and 1 base at J, with 7 bases between the two ends. This CDR3 is 15 amino acids long. DNA for the CDR3: TGTGCCAGCTCACCACGAATGGGGAACACCGGGGAGCTGTTTTTT. This translates into CASSPRMGNTGELFF.